Sequencing of this TCR beta chain was carried out in a study of cytomegalovirus exposure and HLA in healthy donors. PCR involved 60 Vbeta and 13 Jbeta primers. Generated by immunoSEQ multiplex PCR, the TCRdb table keeps only in-frame clones and is missing some. Counted here are around 170,000 clones, more than 65% occurring once; the ten biggest clones make up approximately 1.2%. V lost 2 bases, J lost 0 bases, and 2 bases lay in between. The length of the CDR3 is 13 residues. Germline V gene lookup returns CDR1 MNHEY and CDR2 SMNVEV (reference sequence). This receptor was obtained from a man aged 45-65 years in good health and CMV-seropositive. The sample was PBMCs. This sequence joins TRBV27 and TRBJ1-5; D remains ambiguous. CDR3 loop: CASSLHSNQPQHF. The CDR3 DNA sequence: TGTGCCAGCAGTTTACATAGCAATCAGCCCCAGCATTTT.